A single sample is the source of the 15 T cell receptor beta chains below, sequenced in a study of OX40 agonist ivuxolimab in advanced cancers. TCRdb's table, derived via immunoSEQ multiplex PCR, lists solely in-frame clones and lacks some. Altogether 55,000 to 70,000 clones are present, under 90% being singletons, with the ten largest covering 1.2%. The source material was CD4+ or CD8+ T cells sorted from blood, sampled in a trial of the OX40 agonist ivuxolimab. The receptors derive from an adult with an advanced solid tumor such as melanoma, head and neck, liver or kidney cancer.

This sequence joins TRBV4-2 and TRBJ2-5; 9 bases fit TRBD2. CDR3 length: 15 residues. Per germline, CDR1 LGHNA and CDR2 YNFKEQ. V gave up 1 base and J gave up 5 bases; unmatched junction bases: 5. CDR3 amino acids: CASSQGGGAGETQYF. The CDR3 DNA is TGTGCCAGCAGCCAAGGCGGGGGGGCGGGGGAGACCCAGTACTTC.

This clone was seen only a few times. A junction boundary mismatches the germline segment, possibly from a read error. The chain uses TRBV19 and TRBJ1-2; D not resolved. Germline CDR1 reads LNHDA; CDR2 reads SQIVND (reference sequence). CDR3 size: 10 residues. The CDR3 DNA reads as TGCGGTGGTATGGACTATGGCTACACCTTC. Protein sequence: CGGMDYGYTF.

The chain carries TRBV7-8 and TRBJ2-5; D is uncertain. The length of the CDR3 is 15 residues. The V end lost 0 bases, the J end lost 5 bases, and 13 bases lay between the germline ends. Germline V gene sequence: CDR1 SGHVS, CDR2 FQNEAQ. The CDR3 is CASSLAHLLRETQYF. Here the CDR3 DNA reads TGTGCCAGCAGCTTAGCACACTTACTCCGGGAGACCCAGTACTTC.

The CDR3 coding sequence is TGTGCCAGCAGCGTAGTTCCTATGGGGCGGGCTAACTATGGCTACACCTTC. Its protein product is CASSVVPMGRANYGYTF. This chain joins TRBV9 and TRBJ1-2; D might be TRBD1 (5 bases). This CDR3 has 17 residues. Germline V gene sequence: CDR1 SGDLS, CDR2 YYNGEE. Trimming left V 0 bases short and J 0 bases short, with 15 bases between.

The chain combines TRBV2 with TRBJ2-3; 16 nucleotides match TRBD2. The germline V gene encodes CDR1 SNHLY and CDR2 FYNNEI. This CDR3 is built from 16 residues. V lost 6 bases and J lost 8; bases outside the gene matches: 8. CDR3 nucleotide sequence: TGTGCCAGCAGCCCCGGGACTAGCGGGGGGGCAATTACGCAGTATTTT. Amino acids: CASSPGTSGGAITQYF.

The chain combines TRBV30 with TRBJ2-2; TRBD1 aligns across 9 bases. CDR1 is GTSNPN and CDR2 is SVGIG in the germline V gene (reference sequence). There are 11 residues in the CDR3. The J segment lost 15 bases and the V segment lost 2 bases, leaving 4 bases of the junction unmatched. The CDR3 nucleotides are TGTGCCTGGAGTCCCCGGGACAGGGTGTTTTTT. Encoded protein: CAWSPRDRVFF.

J is TRBJ1-3 and V is TRBV30; no reliable D call. CDR3 length: 13 residues. Deletions cut 3 bases from V and 0 bases from J, with 6 bases between. The V gene's germline CDR1 is GTSNPN and CDR2 SVGIG (reference sequence). CDR3 DNA: TGTGCCTGGAGGGACTTCTCTGGAAACACCATATATTTT. As protein: CAWRDFSGNTIYF.

This clone has more than one count but fewer than ten. This chain joins TRBV21-1 and TRBJ2-7; the table calls TRBD1, which could not be checked here. TRBV21-1 is flagged as a pseudogene. This CDR3 region has 15 residues. The CDR3 DNA is TGTGCCAGCAGCAATAAGACAGGGGGATCCTACGAGCAGTACTTC. The encoded protein is CASSNKTGGSYEQYF.

The rearrangement joins TRBV11-2 to TRBJ2-2; maybe TRBD2 (5 bases). Germline values: CDR1 SGHAT, CDR2 FQNNGV. The V end was cut by 7 bases, the J end by 4 bases, with 10 bases between. The CDR3 has 13 residues. The CDR3 DNA is TGTGCCAGCACCCTCCGGGGCACCGGGGAGCTGTTTTTT. Its protein is CASTLRGTGELFF.

The V and J genes are TRBV6-4 and TRBJ2-7; TRBD1 matches 7 bases. Germline CDR1 MRHNA, CDR2 SNTAGT. This CDR3 region has 17 residues. J gave up 3 bases and V 7 bases, and 18 bases lay outside the gene matches. CDR3 in DNA: TGTGCCAGCATGGACAGGCCACTGATATCCCAATACTACGAGCAGTACTTC. It specifies CASMDRPLISQYYEQYF.

The chain uses TRBV7-2 and TRBJ2-1, with 10 nucleotides matching TRBD1. V trimming: 0 bases; J trimming: 10 bases; junction bases outside the gene matches: 6. The CDR3 spans 15 residues. Germline V gives CDR1 SGHTA, CDR2 FQGNSA. The CDR3 nucleotides read TGTGCCAGCAGCTTAGCGCGGACAGGGGGAGGGGAGCAGTTCTTC. Translating gives CASSLARTGGGEQFF.

Here the CDR3 reads CASSPTGKSSYEQYF. In DNA, the CDR3 is TGTGCCAGCTCGCCGACAGGGAAAAGCTCCTACGAGCAGTACTTC. The V and J genes are TRBV18 and TRBJ2-7, with TRBD1 matching 7 bases. CDR1 is KGHSH and CDR2 is LQKENI in the germline V gene. J gave up 0 bases and V 6 bases, and 8 bases lay outside the gene matches. The CDR3 runs to 15 residues.

This clone was seen only once. The rearrangement links TRBV25-1 to TRBJ1-6; TRBD1 matches at 7 bases. The trim removed 8 bases at V and 3 bases at J, leaving 10 bases unmatched. CDR1 MGHDK and CDR2 SYGVNS come from the germline V gene. This CDR3 contains 16 residues. CDR3 coding DNA: TGTGCCAGCGGAGAGACAGGGCCCCACTATAATTCACCCCTCCACTTT. Amino acids: CASGETGPHYNSPLHF.

The chain combines TRBV30 with TRBJ2-7; 10 nucleotides align to TRBD1. With V trimmed by 8 bases and J by 4 bases, 5 bases remained unmatched. There are 12 residues in the CDR3. Per germline, CDR1 GTSNPN and CDR2 SVGIG (reference sequence). The CDR3 is CAGDRGGYEQYF. In DNA form, the CDR3 reads TGTGCCGGGGACAGGGGAGGTTACGAGCAGTACTTC.

This chain joins TRBV6-5 and TRBJ2-7, with 14 nucleotides matching TRBD2. The germline V gene has CDR1 MNHEY and CDR2 SVGAGI. With 6 bases clipped from V and 2 bases from J, the junction kept 3 bases outside the gene matches. This CDR3 contains 15 residues. DNA for the CDR3: TGTGCCAGCAGAGGACTAGCGGGGGGCCCCTACGAGCAGTACTTC. Residues: CASRGLAGGPYEQYF.